This TCR beta chain originates from a study of blood T cell repertoires in COVID-19. Study at large: Whether acute or convalescent, the COVID-19 samples came from the United States, Italy and Spain. Sources were T cells, B-cell-depleted T cells, or PBMCs; the material itself was cDNA or gDNA.

Per the original methods: For nucleated cells, counts were estimated from reference gene primer amplification. Repertoires were generated with immunoSEQ multiplex PCR, while TCRdb's copy carries only in-frame clones and drops some. The V and J calls and clone size are taken from that table; D and trimming were inferred from the DNA. The repertoire has around 74,000 clones, about 88% of them found once; the top ten carry around a sixth. With 4 bases clipped from V and 4 bases from J, the junction kept 12 bases outside the gene matches. Germline assignment: CDR1 LNHDA and CDR2 SQIVND (reference sequence). The CDR3 extends over 17 amino acids.

V and J are TRBV19 and TRBJ1-3; 8 nucleotides agree with TRBD1. This clonotype was sampled from a woman of 80 years or more with active or convalescent COVID-19. Sequenced sample: peripheral blood. The CDR3 region is CASSRKSTGVSGNTIYF. The CDR3 DNA sequence: TGTGCCAGTAGTAGGAAATCGACAGGGGTTTCAGGAAACACCATATATTTT.